The 21 T cell receptor beta chains reported below all come from one sample, sequenced in a study of T cell repertoires in cytomegalovirus infection. From the reads, TCRdb called clonotypes with MiXCR, one entry per CDR3 protein. This repertoire shows around 310,000 distinct CDR3 sequences, almost 30% found once; its top ten account for about 19%. No antigen has been identified for these receptors. This specimen was cultured PBMCs, taken from culture after CMV antigen stimulation. The receptors were sampled from a human donor in good health (CMV status not recorded). Some clones in this sample may be carry-over from other donors' samples.

This clonotype was observed a handful of times. V gene TRBV28 combines with J gene TRBJ1-4; D is uncertain. The CDR3 totals 13 residues. The V end lost 6 bases, the J end lost 7 bases, and 12 bases lay between the germline ends. Germline loops: CDR1 MDHEN, CDR2 SYDVKM. The CDR3 here is CASSTHLGEKLFF. The CDR3 DNA is TGTGCCAGCAGCACGCACCTGGGTGAAAAACTGTTTTTT.

The sample holds a few counts of this clonotype. V and J are TRBV5-6 and TRBJ1-1, with a possible D match to TRBD1 (6 bases). The CDR3 length is 15 residues. Trimming left V 3 bases short and J 8 bases short, with 20 bases between. The germline gives CDR1 SGHDT, CDR2 YYEEEE. CDR3 region: CASSWLDSPGGEAFF. In DNA form, the CDR3 reads TGTGCCAGCAGCTGGCTGGACAGCCCCGGGGGCGAAGCTTTCTTT.

V is TRBV12-5 and J is TRBJ1-5; D uncertain. The CDR3 is 16 residues long. Trimming cost V 1 base and J 5 bases, with 15 bases left between them. Germline V gene lookup returns CDR1 LGHNT and CDR2 FRNRAP. CDR3 loop: CASGLGQQIRDQPQHF. CDR3 nucleotides: TGTGCTAGTGGTTTGGGTCAACAGATACGGGATCAGCCCCAGCATTTT.

This clonotype has a handful of counts. The chain combines TRBV6-5 with TRBJ1-1, with 7 bases fitting TRBD1. CDR1 is MNHEY and CDR2 is SVGAGI in the germline V gene. The trim removed 6 bases at V and 4 bases at J, leaving 11 bases unmatched. This CDR3 region has 15 residues. The CDR3 coding sequence is TGTGCCAGCAGAACAGGGGCCCTCCGGGCCACTGAAGCTTTCTTT. Translated: CASRTGALRATEAFF.

CDR3 in amino acids: CASSSPWDRGANTEAFF. The CDR3 bases are TGTGCCAGCAGCTCCCCATGGGACAGGGGGGCGAACACTGAAGCTTTCTTT. The gene calls are TRBV7-6 and TRBJ1-1; 11 nucleotides align to TRBD1. The ends lost 4 bases at V and 1 base at J; junction bases unmatched: 8. This CDR3 has 17 amino acids. The germline V gene encodes CDR1 SGHVS and CDR2 FNYEAQ.

This clonotype occurred a few times. This chain links TRBV12-3 or TRBV12-4 with TRBJ2-7, with unresolved D. V lost 6 bases and J 4 bases, leaving 25 bases between the germline ends. The CDR3 extends over 17 amino acids. The CDR3 region has the DNA TGTGCCAGCAGCCCTACGTCGGCGCGAAATAAAAATTACGAGCAGTACTTC. The encoded protein is CASSPTSARNKNYEQYF.

The chain combines TRBV6-1 with TRBJ2-1; 8 bases agree with TRBD2. This CDR3 contains 16 residues. Germline trimming cut 4 bases from V and 0 bases from J; bases unmatched to any gene: 5. Per germline, CDR1 MNHNS and CDR2 SASEGT. The CDR3 DNA reads TGTGCCAGCAGTGCTAGCGGGCTCAGCTCCTACAATGAGCAGTTCTTC. As protein: CASSASGLSSYNEQFF.

Only a few counts were recorded for this clonotype. The V call is TRBV7-9, the J call TRBJ1-2; 7 bases match TRBD1. The CDR3 consists of 14 residues. After removal of 5 bases from V and 7 bases from J, the junction contained 10 bases not matched to a gene. Germline V gene lookup returns CDR1 SEHNR and CDR2 FQNEAQ (reference sequence). The chain's CDR3 is CASSPPIQGLGYTF. CDR3 nucleotides: TGTGCCAGCAGCCCGCCCATACAGGGGCTTGGCTACACCTTC.

This clonotype has a count of ten or more. This chain links TRBV7-9 with TRBJ2-3; weak D call: TRBD1 (8 bases). V was trimmed by 8 bases and J by 3 bases, leaving 18 bases between them. The CDR3 has 15 residues. Germline CDR1 reads SEHNR; CDR2 reads FQNEAQ (reference sequence). CDR3 nucleotides: TGTGCCAGCGGGGACGACAGGGGAGGGACAGATACGCAGTATTTT. It encodes CASGDDRGGTDTQYF.

This clonotype was counted a few times. V usage is TRBV30 and J usage is TRBJ1-2; the D is unclear. Germline V gene lookup returns CDR1 GTSNPN and CDR2 SVGIG (reference sequence). V gave up 6 bases and J gave up 2 bases, with 16 bases separating them. The CDR3 is 14 amino acids. Written as DNA, the CDR3 is TGTGCCTGCTTTAGAGGGCTGTTGAACTATGGCTACACCTTC. Protein sequence: CACFRGLLNYGYTF.

This CDR3 is CASSQSAGTAEAFF. The CDR3 coding sequence is TGTGCCAGCAGCCAAAGCGCGGGAACGGCTGAAGCTTTCTTT. V gene TRBV14 combines with J gene TRBJ1-1; D gene unclear. Trimming took 2 bases from V and 6 from J, leaving 13 bases between them. Per the germline V gene, CDR1 is SGHDN and CDR2 is FVKESK. CDR3 length: 14 amino acids.

This clonotype was observed a few times. The rearrangement links TRBV19 to TRBJ1-3; 7 bases are shared with TRBD1. CDR3 length equals 15 residues. CDR1 and CDR2 (germline): LNHDA, SQIVND (reference sequence). Unmatched junction bases numbered 4, after V lost 3 bases and J lost 2 bases. CDR3 sequence reads: CASSMLQGAGNTIYF. In DNA form, the CDR3 reads TGTGCCAGTAGTATGCTGCAGGGGGCTGGAAACACCATATATTTT.

The table lists this clonotype with a few counts. The J gene is TRBJ2-7, the V gene TRBV28; D might be TRBD1 (6 bases). Germline V gene lookup returns CDR1 MDHEN and CDR2 SYDVKM. The CDR3 is made up of 15 amino acids. Trimming cost V 2 bases and J 2 bases, with 13 bases left between them. The CDR3 loop is CASSLRQAGTYEQYF. As DNA, the CDR3 is TGTGCCAGCAGTTTAAGACAGGCAGGCACCTACGAGCAGTACTTC.

This clonotype was seen a few times. The V and J genes are TRBV6-2 or TRBV6-3 and TRBJ2-1, with 12 bases that match TRBD2. Trimming took 6 bases from V and 9 from J; bases not matched to a gene: 9. The V gene's germline CDR1 is MNHEY and CDR2 SVGEGT. The CDR3 runs to 15 residues. The CDR3 DNA is TGTGCCAGCAGGAGGCTAGCGGGGGGGCTTGTTGAGCAGTTCTTC. Translation gives CASRRLAGGLVEQFF.

This clonotype was observed a few times. V and J are TRBV2 and TRBJ2-2; no definite D call. The germline V and J ends were trimmed by 9 bases and 4 bases, with 6 bases remaining between them. Germline-derived CDR1 and CDR2 are SNHLY and FYNNEI. The CDR3 runs to 11 residues. The CDR3 coding sequence is TGTGCCAGGTCAGGCACCGGGGAGCTGTTTTTT. Encoded protein: CARSGTGELFF.

This clonotype was picked up a small number of times. V gene TRBV19 combines with J gene TRBJ1-1; 11 nucleotides line up with TRBD1. CDR1 is LNHDA and CDR2 is SQIVND in the germline V gene (reference sequence). The V and J ends lost 9 bases and 0 bases, in that order; junction bases with no gene match: 3. The CDR3 sequence is 14 residues long. CDR3 loop: CARGQGVMNTEAFF. The CDR3 DNA reads TGTGCCAGGGGACAGGGGGTGATGAACACTGAAGCTTTCTTT.

The chain carries TRBV4-1 and TRBJ2-3; D not resolved. Trimming stripped 1 base from V and 1 base from J, with 15 bases between. The germline V gene encodes CDR1 MGHRA and CDR2 YSYEKL. The CDR3 is 17 amino acids. CDR3 in amino acids: CASSQVSPRQGTDTQYF. CDR3 nucleotide sequence: TGCGCCAGCAGCCAAGTCTCCCCTAGGCAGGGCACAGATACGCAGTATTTT.

The chain links TRBV10-3 to TRBJ2-1; D could derive from TRBD1 or TRBD2 (5 bases each). Trimming took 4 bases from V and 9 from J, leaving 10 bases between them. CDR1 is ENHRY and CDR2 is SYGVKD in the germline V gene. CDR3 length: 12 amino acids. CDR3 nucleotide sequence: TGTGCCATCAGTGCCTCGGGGCCTGAGCAGTTCTTC. Residues: CAISASGPEQFF.

This clonotype came up a few times. V and J are TRBV7-6 and TRBJ2-3; TRBD1 aligns across 7 bases. Looked up from germline, CDR1 is SGHVS and CDR2 is FNYEAQ. There are 17 residues in the CDR3. The ends lost 5 bases at V and 0 bases at J; junction bases unmatched: 11. CDR3 in amino acids: CASSPYRGQTSTDTQYF. The CDR3 DNA reads TGTGCCAGCAGCCCCTACAGGGGTCAGACTAGCACAGATACGCAGTATTTT.

The rearrangement links TRBV5-4 to TRBJ2-1, with 9 positions matching TRBD1. The trim removed 4 bases at V and 6 bases at J, leaving 5 bases unmatched. CDR3 size: 14 residues. CDR1 is SGHNT, CDR2 YYREEE, per germline (reference sequence). Written as DNA, the CDR3 is TGTGCCAGCAGCGGGACAGGGCTTCTCAATGAGCAGTTCTTC. Protein sequence: CASSGTGLLNEQFF.

This sequence joins TRBV12-3 or TRBV12-4 and TRBJ2-3; D gene ambiguous. V was trimmed by 6 bases and J by 0 bases, leaving 13 bases between them. CDR3 size: 15 residues. In nucleotides, the CDR3 is TGTGCCAGCAGCGGACGGCTAGTTAGCACAGATACGCAGTATTTT. Residues: CASSGRLVSTDTQYF.